A single sample is the source of the 17 T cell receptor beta chains below, sequenced in a study of long-term antiretroviral therapy in people with HIV. The assay, immunoSEQ v3.0, was run at survey level. Using immunoSEQ multiplex PCR, the repertoire was profiled, and TCRdb retains in-frame clones only, with some absent. The sample contains some 16,000 clones, roughly 94% of which appear only once. This material consisted of unsorted PBMCs, taken about 6 years after starting antiretroviral therapy. These receptor sequences come from a woman in her 50s with HIV.

The chain joins TRBV19 to TRBJ1-5, with no clear D. The CDR3 contains 13 residues. Germline V gene data show CDR1 as LNHDA and CDR2 as SQIVND (reference sequence). Trimming stripped 5 bases from V and 5 bases from J, with 10 bases between. CDR3 region: CASSENVYQPQHF. The DNA for the CDR3 is TGTGCCAGTAGTGAGAACGTCTATCAGCCCCAGCATTTT.

The V gene is TRBV2, the J gene TRBJ2-3, with D perhaps matching TRBD1 (5 bases). Trimming shortened V by 5 bases and J by 0 bases, and 12 bases separated the two germline ends. The CDR3 has 15 residues. Germline lookup yields CDR1 SNHLY and CDR2 FYNNEI. CDR3 sequence (DNA): TGTGCCAGCAGTTTAATAGACAGAAGCACAGATACGCAGTATTTT. Translating gives CASSLIDRSTDTQYF.

This chain connects TRBV6-5 to TRBJ2-5; D is uncertain. The DNA end is a closer match to TRBJ2-7, so the J assignment may be wrong. Germline assignment: CDR1 MNHEY and CDR2 SVGAGI. There are 13 residues in the CDR3. The CDR3 loop is CASSYGPNYEQYF. The CDR3 DNA sequence: TGTGCCAGCAGTTATGGCCCAAACTACGAGCAGTACTTC.

The J gene is TRBJ2-3, the V gene TRBV6-5; D may match TRBD1 or TRBD2 (5 bases each). Germline assignment: CDR1 MNHEY and CDR2 SVGAGI. This CDR3 comprises 15 residues. With 6 bases removed from V and 6 bases from J, the gap between germline ends came to 19 bases. The CDR3 bases are TGTGCCAGCAGCCACCGGGACCATTGGGCCGATACGCAGTATTTT. It is translated as CASSHRDHWADTQYF.

The chain employs TRBV9 and TRBJ1-1; tentative D call: TRBD1 (6 bases). This CDR3 is 15 amino acids long. The germline CDR1 and CDR2 sequences are SGDLS and YYNGEE. V was cut by 0 bases and J by 6 bases, with 15 bases left in between. CDR3 sequence: CASSVDRAGIAEAFF. Here the CDR3 DNA reads TGTGCCAGCAGCGTAGACAGGGCTGGAATCGCTGAAGCTTTCTTT.

The V gene is TRBV5-1, the J gene TRBJ2-7, with D possibly being TRBD2 (6 bases). The length of the CDR3 is 15 residues. V lost 0 bases and J lost 3, with 13 bases in between. The germline CDR1 and CDR2 sequences are SGHRS and YFSETQ. CDR3 in DNA: TGCGCCAGCAGCTTGGCCGTTGGAGGGAACTACGAGCAGTACTTC. Protein sequence: CASSLAVGGNYEQYF.

The chain links TRBV6-5 to TRBJ2-1, with 8 bases aligning to TRBD1. J was trimmed by 4 bases and V by 3 bases; bases with no gene match: 5. Germline V lookup: CDR1 MNHEY, CDR2 SVGAGI. This CDR3 spans 15 amino acids. CDR3 amino acids: CASSYGTGLYNEQFF. DNA for the CDR3: TGTGCCAGCAGTTATGGGACAGGTTTATACAATGAGCAGTTCTTC.

The chain uses TRBV6-1 and TRBJ1-5; weak D call: TRBD1 (5 bases). The CDR3 is 17 residues long. Germline CDR1 and CDR2: MNHNS and SASEGT. Trimming took off 4 bases at V and 1 base at J, with 17 bases between the two ends. CDR3 in amino acids: CASSVMGGSTSNQPQHF. The CDR3 DNA sequence: TGTGCCAGCAGTGTAATGGGGGGGTCGACCAGCAATCAGCCCCAGCATTTT.

CDR3 loop: CASSLGGQETQYF. In DNA, the CDR3 is TGTGCCAGCAGCTTAGGCGGTCAAGAGACCCAGTACTTC. The rearrangement joins TRBV13 to TRBJ2-5; D not resolved. V was trimmed by 0 bases and J by 2 bases, leaving 4 bases between them. Germline loops: CDR1 PRHDT, CDR2 FYEKMQ (reference sequence). This CDR3 region has 13 residues.

This chain uses TRBV6-6 with TRBJ2-5; no clear D. V lost 11 bases and J 3 bases, leaving 16 bases between the germline ends. The length of the CDR3 is 13 residues. Germline V gene sequence: CDR1 MNHNY, CDR2 SVGAGI (reference sequence). The CDR3 reads CARTGPGEETQYF. The CDR3 DNA follows: TGTGCCCGCACGGGCCCCGGAGAAGAGACCCAGTACTTC.

The V and J genes are TRBV30 and TRBJ2-5; D may be TRBD1 or TRBD2 (5 bases each). Between the trimmed V and J ends, which lost 0 bases and 3 bases, there was a span of 11 bases. Germline V gene sequence: CDR1 GTSNPN, CDR2 SVGIG (reference sequence). CDR3 size: 14 residues. The CDR3 loop is CAWSVRGVKETQYF. The CDR3 DNA sequence: TGTGCCTGGAGTGTGAGGGGAGTGAAAGAGACCCAGTACTTC.

This chain's CDR3 is CASSPTSASGANVLTF. CDR3 nucleotide sequence: TGTGCCAGCTCACCTACGTCCGCTTCTGGGGCCAACGTCCTGACTTTC. The rearrangement links TRBV18 to TRBJ2-6; D is unclear. The CDR3 has 16 amino acids. The V gene lost 3 bases and the J gene lost 1 base, with 10 bases spanning the gap. Looked up from germline, CDR1 is KGHSH and CDR2 is LQKENI.

The rearrangement joins TRBV6-1 to TRBJ1-2, with 9 bases aligning to TRBD1. The V gene end was trimmed by 6 bases and the J gene end by 7 bases; junction bases not matched to a gene: 12. The V gene's germline CDR1 is MNHNS and CDR2 SASEGT. The CDR3 totals 15 residues. CDR3 nucleotide sequence: TGTGCCAGCAGCCTGCTTCGACAGGGGGAAGGTGGCTACACCTTC. Translated: CASSLLRQGEGGYTF.

The chain is built from TRBV28 and TRBJ1-5; 7 bases match TRBD1. This CDR3 spans 13 amino acids. Germline CDR1 is MDHEN and CDR2 is SYDVKM. V was clipped by 6 bases and J by 6 bases; unmatched bases: 5. CDR3 in DNA: TGTGCCAGCAGCCAGACAGGGCTTCAGCCCCAGCATTTT. Translation: CASSQTGLQPQHF. Full variable domain (rest looked up from reference TRBV28 and TRBJ1-5): DVKVTQSSRYLVKRTGEKVFLECVQDMDHENMFWYRQDPGLGLRLIYFSYDVKMKEKGDIPEGYSVSREKKERFSLILESASTNQTSMYLCASSQTGLQPQHFGDGTRLSIL.

J is TRBJ2-1 and V is TRBV2, with TRBD2 matching over 12 bases. The CDR3 covers 17 residues. V lost 2 bases, J lost 7 bases, and 9 bases stayed unmatched. Germline values: CDR1 SNHLY, CDR2 FYNNEI. In nucleotides, the CDR3 is TGTGCCAGCAGTGAAATCCCTAGCGGGAGGGGCTGGAATGAGCAGTTCTTC. It encodes CASSEIPSGRGWNEQFF. The variable domain in full, completed from reference TRBV2 and TRBJ2-1, reads EPEVTQTPSHQVTQMGQEVILRCVPISNHLYFYWYRQILGQKVEFLVSFYNNEISEKSEIFDDQFSVERPDGSNFTLKIRSTKLEDSAMYFCASSEIPSGRGWNEQFFGPGTRLTVL.

This rearrangement joins TRBV7-6 to TRBJ1-2, with no clear D. Trimming left V 2 bases short and J 4 bases short, with 14 bases between. CDR1 and CDR2 from the germline V gene are SGHVS and FNYEAQ. The CDR3 is 15 residues long. CDR3 coding DNA: TGTGCCAGCAGCTTATTGGAGGGAGGATCCTATGGCTACACCTTC. Translation gives CASSLLEGGSYGYTF.

The chain is built from TRBV5-1 and TRBJ1-1; 8 bases match TRBD1. After removal of 1 base from V and 5 bases from J, the junction contained 7 bases not matched to a gene. The CDR3 spans 15 residues. CDR1 is SGHRS and CDR2 is YFSETQ in the germline V gene. CDR3 coding DNA: TGCGCCAGCAGCTTGTGGACAGGGATGAGTACTGAAGCTTTCTTT. Amino acid sequence: CASSLWTGMSTEAFF.